This record looks at one T cell receptor beta chain sequence and its context. Its antigen remains unidentified. Within one base of it there is no much larger clone, and no base qualities were kept. V sheds 4 bases and J sheds 6 bases, leaving 16 bases between their ends. The germline V gene provides CDR1 SGHVS and CDR2 FNYEAQ. The CDR3, from cysteine to phenylalanine, totals 15 residues. The only DNA kept is the CDR3, 45 bases in frame from the first base. One collaborating source in Seattle enrolled patients during active infection and followed them longitudinally through the course of disease. Whole blood was collected in K2EDTA tubes by collaborating institutions according to the institutions' own protocols. Collaborator samples were shipped for TCRbeta analysis as frozen whole blood, isolated PBMCs, or DNA extracted from either sample type. The immunoSEQ Assay, a bias-controlled multiplex PCR, was used to amplify TCRbeta CDR3 regions from genomic DNA. The published analysis was carried out like this. The number of nucleated cells in each sample was estimated by amplification of reference gene primers within the assay. To quantify the absolute abundance of each unique TCRbeta CDR3 rearrangement, sequence reads were collapsed and filtered. For each sample, productive Simpson clonality was calculated as the square root of Simpson's diversity index over productive rearrangements. The immuneACCESS repertoire file appears here via TCRdb, limited to in-frame rearrangements. These files lack a portion of the clones; in checked studies, under half of the deficit traces to unresolved V genes, and the cause of the others is not known. The D gene and trimming were derived from the DNA, and the V and J assignments and clone size from that table. This sample comprises approximately 250,000 clones, roughly 83% of them detected only once. 5% to 6% of the sample goes to the ten largest clones.

The entry originates in a study of blood T cell repertoires in COVID-19 (TCRdb year 2020). Study-level background: Collaborator samples came from the United States, Italy and Spain and covered acute and convalescent phases of COVID-19. The prospective study material was composed of cDNA or gDNA derived from T cells, B-cell-depleted T cells, or PBMCs. Subjects who had been exposed to COVID-19, were actively infected with it, or had recovered from it provided the deeply sampled blood TCRbeta repertoires that made up the dataset. A freely available public database, intended as a resource for researchers studying the immune response to SARS-CoV-2, is where the repertoires were released. Samples were obtained from the ongoing ImmuneRACE study (first 160 participants) and from over 1,000 subjects provided by 6 global collaborators. A de-identified subject ID, COVID-19 status, age in years and sex were almost always included in the sample metadata. Where HLA class I and class II types were available, the types were taken from metadata supplied by the sample provider, not from assay-based typing. Study-wide conclusions, independent of this receptor: Clinical and demographic metadata were provided uncurated, with the amount varying by source and participant.

The chain links TRBV7-6 with TRBJ1-5; the D gene lacks a confident call. The sequence came from a woman over 75 with COVID-19, enrolled during active disease. The sample was peripheral blood. The sequenced DNA: TGTGCCAGCAGCTCATCGACGGGTTCTGGTCAGCCCCAGCATTTT. Its protein reads: CASSSSTGSGQPQHF.